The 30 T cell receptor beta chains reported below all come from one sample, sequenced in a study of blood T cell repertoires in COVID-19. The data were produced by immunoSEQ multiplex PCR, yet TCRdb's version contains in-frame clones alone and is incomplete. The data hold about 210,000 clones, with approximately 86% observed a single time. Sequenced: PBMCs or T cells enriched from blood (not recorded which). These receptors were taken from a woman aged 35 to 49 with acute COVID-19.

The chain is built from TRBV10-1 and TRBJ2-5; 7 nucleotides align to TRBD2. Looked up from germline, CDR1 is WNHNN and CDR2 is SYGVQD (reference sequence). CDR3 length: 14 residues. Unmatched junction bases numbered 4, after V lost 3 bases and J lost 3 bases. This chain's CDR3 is CASSDEAGKETQYF. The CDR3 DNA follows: TGCGCCAGCAGTGACGAAGCGGGGAAAGAGACCCAGTACTTC.

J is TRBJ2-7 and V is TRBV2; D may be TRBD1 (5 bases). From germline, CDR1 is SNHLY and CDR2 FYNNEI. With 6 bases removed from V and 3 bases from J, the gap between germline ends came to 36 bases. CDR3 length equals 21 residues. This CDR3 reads CASRDKTKTAPTRSSLYEQYF. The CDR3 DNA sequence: TGTGCCAGCAGGGACAAGACAAAGACAGCCCCGACCCGCAGCTCACTCTACGAGCAGTACTTC.

CDR3 sequence: CSVASGSGNTIYF. The CDR3 nucleotides are TGCAGCGTTGCATCAGGGTCTGGAAACACCATATATTTT. J is TRBJ1-3 and V is TRBV29-1, with D possibly matching TRBD1 (5 bases). This CDR3 region has 13 residues. The V gene lost 4 bases and the J gene lost 1 base, with 8 bases spanning the gap. Germline CDR1 SQVTM, CDR2 ANQGSEA.

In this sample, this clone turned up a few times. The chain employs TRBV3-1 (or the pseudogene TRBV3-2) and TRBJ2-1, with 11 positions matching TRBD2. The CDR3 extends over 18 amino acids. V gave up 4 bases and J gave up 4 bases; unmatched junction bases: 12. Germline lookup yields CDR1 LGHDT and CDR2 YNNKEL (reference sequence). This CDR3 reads CASSLRPVGLAVYNEQFF. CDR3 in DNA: TGTGCCAGCAGCCTAAGACCCGTGGGACTAGCGGTATACAATGAGCAGTTCTTC.

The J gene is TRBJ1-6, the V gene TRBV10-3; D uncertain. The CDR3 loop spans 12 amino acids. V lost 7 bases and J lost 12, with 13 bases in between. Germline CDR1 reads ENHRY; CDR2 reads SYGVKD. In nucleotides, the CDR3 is TGTGCCATCATGGAGGAAGGGCTACCCCTCCACTTT. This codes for CAIMEEGLPLHF.

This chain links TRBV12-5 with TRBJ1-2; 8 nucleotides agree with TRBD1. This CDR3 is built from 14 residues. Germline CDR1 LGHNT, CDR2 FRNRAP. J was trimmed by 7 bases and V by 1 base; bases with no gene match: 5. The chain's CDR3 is CASGLAGQVGGYTF. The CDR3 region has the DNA TGTGCTAGTGGTTTGGCGGGACAGGTGGGTGGCTACACCTTC.

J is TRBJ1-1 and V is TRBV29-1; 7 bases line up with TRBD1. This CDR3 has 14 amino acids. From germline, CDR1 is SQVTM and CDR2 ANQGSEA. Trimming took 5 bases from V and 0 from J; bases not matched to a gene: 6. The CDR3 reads CSVRQGGLNTEAFF. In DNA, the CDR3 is TGCAGCGTTAGGCAGGGGGGATTGAACACTGAAGCTTTCTTT.

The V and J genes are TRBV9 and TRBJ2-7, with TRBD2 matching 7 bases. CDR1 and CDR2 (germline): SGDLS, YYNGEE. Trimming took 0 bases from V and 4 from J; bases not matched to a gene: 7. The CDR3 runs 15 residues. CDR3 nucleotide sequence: TGTGCCAGCAGCGTAGGATTACTAGCGTCTTACGAGCAGTACTTC. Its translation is CASSVGLLASYEQYF.

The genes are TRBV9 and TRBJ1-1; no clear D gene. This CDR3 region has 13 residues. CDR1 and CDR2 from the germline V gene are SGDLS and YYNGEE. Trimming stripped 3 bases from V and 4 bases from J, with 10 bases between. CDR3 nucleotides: TGTGCCAGCAGCGCCCAATCCGGCACTGAAGCTTTCTTT. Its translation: CASSAQSGTEAFF.

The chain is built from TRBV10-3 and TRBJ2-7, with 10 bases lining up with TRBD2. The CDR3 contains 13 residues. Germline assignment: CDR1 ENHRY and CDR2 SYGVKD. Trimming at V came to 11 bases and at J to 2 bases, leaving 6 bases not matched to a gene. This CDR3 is CASGLAVTYEQYF. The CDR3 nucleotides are TGTGCCTCAGGACTAGCGGTGACCTACGAGCAGTACTTC.

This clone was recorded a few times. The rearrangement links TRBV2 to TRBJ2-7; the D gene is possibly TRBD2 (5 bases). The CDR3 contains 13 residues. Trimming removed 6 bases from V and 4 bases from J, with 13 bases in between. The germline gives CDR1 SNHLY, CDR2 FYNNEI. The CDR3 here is CASRIGEMYEQYF. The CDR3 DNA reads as TGTGCCAGCAGGATCGGGGAAATGTACGAGCAGTACTTC.

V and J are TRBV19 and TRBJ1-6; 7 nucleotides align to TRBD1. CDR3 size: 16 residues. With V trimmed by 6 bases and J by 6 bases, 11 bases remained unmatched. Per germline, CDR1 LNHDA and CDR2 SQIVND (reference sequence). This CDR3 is CASSLQGLKSNSPLHF. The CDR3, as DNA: TGTGCCAGTAGCCTACAGGGGCTAAAGAGTAATTCACCCCTCCACTTT.

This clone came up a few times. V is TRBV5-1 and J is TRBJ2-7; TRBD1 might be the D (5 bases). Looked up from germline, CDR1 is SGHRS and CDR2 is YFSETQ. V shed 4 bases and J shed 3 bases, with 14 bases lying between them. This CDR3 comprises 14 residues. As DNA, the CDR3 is TGCGCCAGCAGCCTCCCGGACACAGACTACGAGCAGTACTTC. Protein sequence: CASSLPDTDYEQYF.

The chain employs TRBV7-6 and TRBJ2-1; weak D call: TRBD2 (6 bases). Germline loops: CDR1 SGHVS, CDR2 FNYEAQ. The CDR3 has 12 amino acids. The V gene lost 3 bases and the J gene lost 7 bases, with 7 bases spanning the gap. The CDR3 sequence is CASSLSGNEQFF. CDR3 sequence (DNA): TGTGCCAGCAGCTTGAGCGGGAATGAGCAGTTCTTC.

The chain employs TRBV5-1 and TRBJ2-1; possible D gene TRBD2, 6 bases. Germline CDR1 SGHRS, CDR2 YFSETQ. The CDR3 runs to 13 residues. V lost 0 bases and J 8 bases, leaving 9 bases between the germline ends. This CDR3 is CASSLGQRDEQFF. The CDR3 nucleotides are TGCGCCAGCAGCTTGGGCCAGCGGGATGAGCAGTTCTTC.

The CDR3 is CASSTPRGGYGYTF. Here the CDR3 DNA reads TGTGCCAGCAGTACCCCCAGGGGAGGGTATGGCTACACCTTC. The chain combines TRBV7-9 with TRBJ1-2; perhaps TRBD1 as D (6 bases). Germline V lookup: CDR1 SEHNR, CDR2 FQNEAQ (reference sequence). CDR3 size: 14 residues. V was pared by 6 bases and J by 5 bases, with 16 bases between.

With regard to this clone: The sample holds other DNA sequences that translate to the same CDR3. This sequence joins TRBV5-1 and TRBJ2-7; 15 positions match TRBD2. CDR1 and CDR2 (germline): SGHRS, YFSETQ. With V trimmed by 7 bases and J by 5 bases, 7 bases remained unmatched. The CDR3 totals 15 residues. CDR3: CASSPGTSGRHEQYF. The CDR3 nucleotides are TGCGCCAGCTCTCCGGGGACTAGCGGGAGGCACGAGCAGTACTTC.

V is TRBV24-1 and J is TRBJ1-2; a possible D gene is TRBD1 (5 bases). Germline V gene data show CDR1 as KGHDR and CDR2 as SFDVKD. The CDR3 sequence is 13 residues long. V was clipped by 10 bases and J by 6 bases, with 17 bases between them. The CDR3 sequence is CATSRDSANGYTF. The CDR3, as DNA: TGTGCCACGAGCAGGGACTCGGCTAATGGCTACACCTTC.

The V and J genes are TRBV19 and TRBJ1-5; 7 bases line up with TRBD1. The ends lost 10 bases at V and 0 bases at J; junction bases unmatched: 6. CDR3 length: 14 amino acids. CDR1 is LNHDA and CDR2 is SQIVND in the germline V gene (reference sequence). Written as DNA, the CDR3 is TGTGCCACCAGGGACAGTCTTAGCAATCAGCCCCAGCATTTT. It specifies CATRDSLSNQPQHF.

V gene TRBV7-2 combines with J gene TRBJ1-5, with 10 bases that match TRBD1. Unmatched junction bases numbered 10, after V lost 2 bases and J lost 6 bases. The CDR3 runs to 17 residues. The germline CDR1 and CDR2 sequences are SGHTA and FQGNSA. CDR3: CASSLMVTGTGVQPQHF. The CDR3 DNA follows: TGTGCCAGCAGCTTAATGGTGACCGGGACAGGGGTTCAGCCCCAGCATTTT.

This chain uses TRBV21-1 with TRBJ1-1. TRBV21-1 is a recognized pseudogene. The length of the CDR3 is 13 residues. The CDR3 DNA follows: TGTGCCAGCAGCAAAGGCGGATGCACTGAAGCTTTCTTT. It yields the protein CASSKGGCTEAFF.

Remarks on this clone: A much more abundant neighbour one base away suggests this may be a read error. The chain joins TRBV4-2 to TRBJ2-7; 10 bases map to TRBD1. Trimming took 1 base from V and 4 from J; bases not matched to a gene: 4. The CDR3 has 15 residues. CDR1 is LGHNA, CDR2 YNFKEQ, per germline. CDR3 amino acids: CASSQAGTGAYEQYF. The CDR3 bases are TGTGCCAGCAGCCAAGCCGGGACAGGGGCGTACGAGCAGTACTTC.

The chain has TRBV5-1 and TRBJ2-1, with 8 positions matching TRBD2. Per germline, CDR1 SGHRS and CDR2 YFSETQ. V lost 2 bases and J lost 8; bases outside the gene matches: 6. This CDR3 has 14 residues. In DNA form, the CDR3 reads TGCGCCAGCAGCTTCTATCGGCGGGAGGATGAGCAGTTCTTC. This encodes CASSFYRREDEQFF.

For the CDR3, the DNA is TGTGCCAGCAGTTTCAGGGGGACTAACTATGGCTACACCTTC. The encoded protein is CASSFRGTNYGYTF. The chain carries TRBV28 and TRBJ1-2, with 7 bases matching TRBD1. The germline gives CDR1 MDHEN, CDR2 SYDVKM. The trim removed 3 bases at V and 0 bases at J, leaving 1 base unmatched. The CDR3 has 14 residues.

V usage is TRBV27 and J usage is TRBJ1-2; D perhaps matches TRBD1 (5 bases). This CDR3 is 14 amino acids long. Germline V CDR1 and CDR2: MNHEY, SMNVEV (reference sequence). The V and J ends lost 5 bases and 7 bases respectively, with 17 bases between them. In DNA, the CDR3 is TGTGCCAGCAGTCTCGGTTACAGGCAGTCTGGCTACACCTTC. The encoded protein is CASSLGYRQSGYTF.

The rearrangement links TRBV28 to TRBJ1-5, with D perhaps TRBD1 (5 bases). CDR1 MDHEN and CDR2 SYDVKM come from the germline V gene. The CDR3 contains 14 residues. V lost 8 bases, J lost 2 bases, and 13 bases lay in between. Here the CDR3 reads CASLGGVGNQPQHF. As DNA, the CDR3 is TGTGCCAGCTTGGGGGGGGTGGGCAATCAGCCCCAGCATTTT.

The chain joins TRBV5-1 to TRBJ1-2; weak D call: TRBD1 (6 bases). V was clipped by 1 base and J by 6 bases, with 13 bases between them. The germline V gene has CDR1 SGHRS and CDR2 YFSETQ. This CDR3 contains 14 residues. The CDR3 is CASSLLQGENGYTF. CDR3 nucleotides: TGCGCCAGCAGCTTGCTACAGGGTGAGAATGGCTACACCTTC. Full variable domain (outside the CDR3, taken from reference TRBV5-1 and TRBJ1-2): KAGVTQTPRYLIKTRGQQVTLSCSPISGHRSVSWYQQTPGQGLQFLFEYFSETQRNKGNFPGRFSGRQFSNSRSEMNVSTLELGDSALYLCASSLLQGENGYTFGSGTRLTVV.

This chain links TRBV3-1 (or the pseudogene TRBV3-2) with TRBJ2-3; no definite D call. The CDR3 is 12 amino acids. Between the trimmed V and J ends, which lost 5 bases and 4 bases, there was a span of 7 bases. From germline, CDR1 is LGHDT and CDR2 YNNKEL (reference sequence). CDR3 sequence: CASSTRADTQYF. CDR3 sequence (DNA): TGTGCCAGCAGCACCCGAGCAGATACGCAGTATTTT.

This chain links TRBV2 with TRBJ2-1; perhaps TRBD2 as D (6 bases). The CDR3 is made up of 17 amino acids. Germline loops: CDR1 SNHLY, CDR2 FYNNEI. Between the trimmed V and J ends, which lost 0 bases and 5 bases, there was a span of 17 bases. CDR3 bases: TGTGCCAGCAGTGAAGCCTGGATGGGACTCCCCAACAATGAGCAGTTCTTC. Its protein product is CASSEAWMGLPNNEQFF.

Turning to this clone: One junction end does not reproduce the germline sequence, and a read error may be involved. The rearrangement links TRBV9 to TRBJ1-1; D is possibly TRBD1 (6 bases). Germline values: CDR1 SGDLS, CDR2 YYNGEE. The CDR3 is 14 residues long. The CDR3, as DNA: TGTGCCAGCAGCGAAACAGGGATGAACGCTGAAGCTTTCTTT. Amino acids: CASSETGMNAEAFF.